Listed here are 32 T cell receptor beta chains from one sample, sequenced in a study of T cells after yellow fever vaccination (dated by TCRdb to between 2019 and 2020). The sample's treatment or condition label, in plain terms: live attenuated yellow fever vaccine strain. Library method: 5' RACE. Instrument used: Illumina HiSeq 2500. TCRdb trimmed public reads at Q25 via fastp, called clones via MiXCR and kept in-frame beta chains. Identical CDR3 protein sequences are pooled into one entry, listed with their most common genes and DNA. This sample comprises 300,000 to 350,000 distinct CDR3 sequences, 7% to 9% of them detected only once. Together, the top ten hold approximately 18% of the sample. Sequences were derived from PBMCs, sampled around 45 days after the first yellow fever vaccination. These receptors were collected from a man between 18 and 29 years old who received the YFV17D yellow fever vaccine.

The chain recombines TRBV7-2 with TRBJ1-4; possibly TRBD1 for D (5 bases). Germline V gene sequence: CDR1 SGHTA, CDR2 FQGNSA. The CDR3 sequence is 17 residues long. V gave up 5 bases and J gave up 0 bases, with 16 bases separating them. CDR3 loop: CASSLPPGTATNEKLFF. The CDR3 bases are TGTGCCAGCAGCCTCCCCCCCGGGACTGCAACTAATGAAAAACTGTTTTTT.

This chain uses TRBV2 with TRBJ2-7, with D maybe TRBD1 (5 bases). CDR3 length equals 13 residues. V was pared by 7 bases and J by 4 bases, with 14 bases between. The germline V gene encodes CDR1 SNHLY and CDR2 FYNNEI. CDR3 region: CASNLERQYEQYV. As DNA, the CDR3 is TGTGCCAGCAACCTCGAACGACAGTACGAGCAGTACGTC.

V gene TRBV7-9 combines with J gene TRBJ2-3; a weak D match, TRBD1 (5 bases). The V gene's germline CDR1 is SEHNR and CDR2 FQNEAQ (reference sequence). The germline V and J ends were trimmed by 7 bases and 4 bases, with 12 bases remaining between them. The CDR3 is made up of 13 amino acids. CDR3: CASTVGPSDTQYF. The CDR3, as DNA: TGTGCCAGCACGGTGGGGCCGTCAGATACGCAGTATTTT.

This clonotype turned up a few times. V is TRBV28 and J is TRBJ2-7; tentative D call: TRBD2 (5 bases). Deletions cut 2 bases from V and 3 bases from J, with 11 bases between. The V gene's germline CDR1 is MDHEN and CDR2 SYDVKM. CDR3 length: 14 residues. The CDR3, as DNA: TGTGCCAGCAGTTTAGACGGGGTTCACTACGAGCAGTACGTC. This sequence encodes CASSLDGVHYEQYV.

The rearrangement joins TRBV24-1 to TRBJ2-3; D may correspond to TRBD1 or TRBD2 (5 bases each). Germline V lookup: CDR1 KGHDR, CDR2 SFDVKD. The V gene lost 3 bases and the J gene lost 4 bases, with 16 bases spanning the gap. The CDR3 extends over 16 amino acids. CDR3 amino acids: CATSDGGRIHPDTQYF. In DNA, the CDR3 is TGTGCCACCAGTGATGGGGGACGGATACATCCAGATACGCAGTATTTT.

This clonotype showed up just a few times. This sequence joins TRBV15 and TRBJ2-2; weak D call: TRBD2 (5 bases). This CDR3 has 14 residues. Germline CDR1 is LNHNV and CDR2 is YYDKDF (reference sequence). V lost 5 bases to trimming and J lost 6 bases, with 13 bases between them. The CDR3 loop is CATSDRPGAGELFF. The CDR3 DNA follows: TGTGCCACCAGCGATAGACCCGGGGCCGGGGAGCTGTTTTTT.

This clonotype was counted a few times. The chain links TRBV2 to TRBJ1-2; 8 positions agree with TRBD1. The length of the CDR3 is 16 residues. Germline V lookup: CDR1 SNHLY, CDR2 FYNNEI. V lost 7 bases, J lost 3 bases, and 13 bases stayed unmatched. The CDR3 region is CASTPGPTGAHYGYTF. CDR3 sequence (DNA): TGTGCCAGCACTCCCGGCCCGACAGGGGCCCACTATGGCTACACCTTC.

There are a few counts of this clonotype. The CDR3 nucleotides are TGTGCCAGCAGTGTGCCTAGCGGGGTCCCGTACAATGAGCAGTTCTTC. The encoded protein is CASSVPSGVPYNEQFF. The rearrangement uses TRBV6-1 and TRBJ2-1; TRBD2 matches at 9 bases. This CDR3 spans 16 amino acids. The ends lost 4 bases at V and 4 bases at J; junction bases unmatched: 8. Germline V gene sequence: CDR1 MNHNS, CDR2 SASEGT.

This clonotype has only a few counts. V is TRBV10-3 and J is TRBJ1-1, with no clear D. The CDR3 runs to 13 residues. Germline V gene sequence: CDR1 ENHRY, CDR2 SYGVKD. V was cut by 4 bases and J by 2 bases, with 8 bases left in between. The CDR3 DNA follows: TGTGCCATCAGTGCAACGAGTAACACTGAAGCTTTCTTT. This codes for CAISATSNTEAFF.

This clonotype has a count of ten or more. This rearrangement joins TRBV7-2 to TRBJ2-1; 9 bases line up with TRBD2. The J segment lost 5 bases and the V segment lost 5 bases, leaving 7 bases of the junction unmatched. The CDR3 has 15 amino acids. Germline CDR1 reads SGHTA; CDR2 reads FQGNSA. In DNA form, the CDR3 reads TGTGCCAGCAGCCCGGGACTAGCCCCTGACAATGAGCAGTTCTTC. Translating it yields CASSPGLAPDNEQFF.

This clonotype has only a few counts. The chain uses TRBV4-3 and TRBJ1-2, with D unclear. The V end was cut by 4 bases, the J end by 4 bases, with 10 bases between. This CDR3 contains 13 residues. Germline values: CDR1 LGHNA, CDR2 YSLEER. CDR3 residues: CASSPGSFYGYTF. The DNA for the CDR3 is TGCGCCAGCAGCCCCGGAAGCTTCTATGGCTACACCTTC.

This chain uses TRBV21-1 with TRBJ2-2. TRBV21-1 is marked as a pseudogene. The CDR3 has 12 residues. This chain's CDR3 is CASSKAGGELFF. DNA for the CDR3: TGTGCCAGCAGCAAAGCAGGCGGGGAGCTGTTTTTT.

J is TRBJ2-3 and V is TRBV5-1, with TRBD1 matching 9 bases. CDR1 and CDR2 from the germline V gene are SGHRS and YFSETQ. V lost 4 bases and J lost 3; bases outside the gene matches: 6. The CDR3 length is 15 residues. CDR3 DNA: TGCGCCAGCAGCCTGAACAGGGGGCGGACAGATACGCAGTATTTT. It translates to CASSLNRGRTDTQYF.

On this clonotype itself: Compared with germline, one end of the junction differs, possibly owing to a read error. This rearrangement joins TRBV13 to TRBJ2-3, with D perhaps matching TRBD1 or TRBD2 (5 bases each). Germline V CDR1 and CDR2: PRHDT, FYEKMQ (reference sequence). The CDR3 is 16 amino acids. The CDR3 region is CPSSLGWDGAVDTQYF. CDR3 in DNA: TGTCCCAGCAGCTTAGGTTGGGACGGGGCCGTAGATACGCAGTATTTT.

There are a few counts of this clonotype. The J gene is TRBJ2-7, the V gene TRBV6-1; the D gene is possibly TRBD2 (7 bases). This CDR3 is built from 15 residues. Germline V gene sequence: CDR1 MNHNS, CDR2 SASEGT. The V and J ends lost 10 bases and 3 bases respectively, with 22 bases between them. The CDR3 DNA sequence: TGTGCCACCCAAAGGGGGACTACTATCAACTACGAGCAGTACTTC. This encodes CATQRGTTINYEQYF.

This clonotype has more than one count but fewer than ten. The chain is built from TRBV5-1 and TRBJ1-4; D is unresolved. The CDR3 length is 13 residues. Germline V gene data show CDR1 as SGHRS and CDR2 as YFSETQ. Trimming left V 1 base short and J 7 bases short, with 8 bases between. CDR3 DNA sequence: TGCGCCAGCAGCTTGCTTATTGGTGAAAAACTGTTTTTT. Protein sequence: CASSLLIGEKLFF.

This sequence joins TRBV6-6 and TRBJ1-1; D remains unclear. The CDR3 is made up of 11 amino acids. V lost 7 bases and J 6 bases, leaving 9 bases between the germline ends. Per germline, CDR1 MNHNY and CDR2 SVGAGI (reference sequence). As DNA, the CDR3 is TGTGCCAGCACCGAGAGCCCTGAAGCTTTCTTT. Encoded protein: CASTESPEAFF.

Only a few counts were recorded for this clonotype. The chain couples TRBV6-5 to TRBJ1-2; no reliable D call. The CDR3 loop spans 13 amino acids. Germline V gene sequence: CDR1 MNHEY, CDR2 SVGAGI. V lost 5 bases to trimming and J lost 2 bases, with 9 bases between them. This CDR3 is CASSPGENYGYTF. Here the CDR3 DNA reads TGTGCCAGCAGTCCCGGGGAGAACTATGGCTACACCTTC.

This chain links TRBV10-3 with TRBJ1-1; D possibly corresponds to TRBD1 (6 bases). The CDR3 length is 15 residues. V lost 7 bases, J lost 3 bases, and 18 bases lay in between. Per germline, CDR1 ENHRY and CDR2 SYGVKD. The CDR3 sequence is CAIKTQGAGDTEAFF. The CDR3 DNA sequence: TGTGCCATCAAGACACAGGGAGCGGGGGACACTGAAGCTTTCTTT.

The V call is TRBV3-1, the J call TRBJ2-6; 8 positions agree with TRBD2. The CDR3 runs 17 residues. Per germline, CDR1 LGHDT and CDR2 YNNKEL (reference sequence). V lost 1 base and J lost 2; bases outside the gene matches: 4. DNA for the CDR3: TGTGCCAGCAGCCAAGTGTCCGGGGGGGCTGGGGCCAACGTCCTGACTTTC. This codes for CASSQVSGGAGANVLTF.

The V gene is TRBV3-1, the J gene TRBJ2-2, with no clear D. There are 12 residues in the CDR3. Looked up from germline, CDR1 is LGHDT and CDR2 is YNNKEL (reference sequence). V gave up 1 base and J gave up 6 bases, with 3 bases separating them. The CDR3 here is CASSQGPGELFF. The CDR3 DNA sequence: TGTGCCAGCAGCCAAGGGCCCGGGGAGCTGTTTTTT.

This clonotype was detected only a few times. The V call is TRBV5-1, the J call TRBJ2-3; maybe TRBD2 (5 bases). Trimming took 5 bases from V and 5 from J, leaving 21 bases between them. The CDR3 is made up of 16 amino acids. CDR1 and CDR2 from the germline V gene are SGHRS and YFSETQ. CDR3 region: CASSISGSSGVDTQYF. CDR3 DNA sequence: TGCGCCAGCAGTATCAGCGGATCCTCAGGTGTAGATACGCAGTATTTT.

The chain employs TRBV12-3 or TRBV12-4 and TRBJ2-7; weak D call: TRBD1 (6 bases). The CDR3 has 13 amino acids. Deletions cut 5 bases from V and 0 bases from J, with 8 bases between. CDR3 residues: CASSGGFSYEQYV. The DNA for the CDR3 is TGTGCCAGCAGTGGGGGCTTCTCCTACGAGCAGTACGTC.

The table lists this clonotype with a few counts. The chain uses TRBV10-3 and TRBJ2-7; 7 bases are a match to TRBD1. Germline lookup yields CDR1 ENHRY and CDR2 SYGVKD. This CDR3 region has 14 residues. V gave up 4 bases and J gave up 2 bases; unmatched junction bases: 5. The CDR3 DNA follows: TGTGCCATCAGTGTTGAGACAGGGCCCTACGAGCAGTACTTC. This encodes CAISVETGPYEQYF.

This clonotype was seen a few times. The chain employs TRBV2 and TRBJ2-2; D gene unclear. Germline V lookup: CDR1 SNHLY, CDR2 FYNNEI. Trimming shortened V by 4 bases and J by 3 bases, and 9 bases separated the two germline ends. The CDR3 consists of 14 residues. This CDR3 is CASSVGSDTGELFF. CDR3 in DNA: TGTGCCAGCAGTGTAGGGTCCGACACCGGGGAGCTGTTTTTT.

In its sample, this clonotype was seen many times. V usage is TRBV6-2 or TRBV6-3 and J usage is TRBJ2-5, with TRBD2 identical over 9 bases. The germline gives CDR1 MNHEY, CDR2 SVGEGT. This CDR3 region has 17 residues. With V trimmed by 2 bases and J by 4 bases, 11 bases remained unmatched. CDR3: CASSYDGSGGWAETQYF. The CDR3 DNA follows: TGTGCCAGCAGTTACGACGGTAGCGGGGGTTGGGCAGAGACCCAGTACTTC.

The CDR3 is CASRVTGGIYGYTF. The CDR3 DNA reads TGTGCCAGCAGAGTGACAGGGGGAATCTATGGCTACACCTTC. V usage is TRBV28 and J usage is TRBJ1-2; 9 positions agree with TRBD1. CDR1 MDHEN and CDR2 SYDVKM come from the germline V gene. This CDR3 comprises 14 residues. Germline trimming cut 6 bases from V and 4 bases from J; bases unmatched to any gene: 6.

This clonotype was detected a few times. The J gene is TRBJ2-7, the V gene TRBV20-1, with TRBD2 matching 10 bases. J lost 4 bases, V lost 3 bases, and 6 bases had no gene match. Germline V lookup: CDR1 DFQATT, CDR2 SNEGSKA (reference sequence). This CDR3 has 14 amino acids. The CDR3 region is CSARAGLAMYEQYV. The CDR3 coding sequence is TGCAGTGCTAGGGCGGGACTAGCGATGTACGAGCAGTACGTC.

A few counts support this clonotype. This sequence joins TRBV29-1 and TRBJ2-3; TRBD2 is a possible D gene (7 bases). Trimming cost V 7 bases and J 0 bases, with 14 bases left between them. Germline loops: CDR1 SQVTM, CDR2 ANQGSEA. This CDR3 has 14 residues. The CDR3 DNA reads TGCAGCGCCGAGGGGGGGTTGAGCACAGATACGCAGTATTTT. Its protein is CSAEGGLSTDTQYF.

This clonotype was recorded a few times. The gene calls are TRBV7-6 and TRBJ1-4; D not resolved. CDR1 and CDR2 (germline): SGHVS, FNYEAQ. CDR3 length: 13 residues. Trimming pared 1 base from V and 16 bases from J, leaving 16 bases between. The CDR3 loop is CASSLGPGEFPFF. CDR3 in DNA: TGTGCCAGCAGCTTAGGACCGGGAGAATTTCCGTTTTTT.

The chain joins TRBV5-1 to TRBJ2-1; no reliable D call. V was shortened by 2 bases and J by 5 bases, with 8 bases between the two germline ends. This CDR3 is 13 amino acids long. CDR1 SGHRS and CDR2 YFSETQ come from the germline V gene. CDR3 DNA sequence: TGCGCCAGCAGCTTAAGGGCAGACAATGAGCAGTTCTTC. Protein product: CASSLRADNEQFF.

This clonotype was detected a few times. The chain combines TRBV19 with TRBJ1-1, with 10 bases lining up with TRBD1. Trimming cost V 5 bases and J 1 base; bases outside gene matches: 4. Germline V CDR1 and CDR2: LNHDA, SQIVND (reference sequence). The CDR3 extends over 15 amino acids. This CDR3 reads CASSAWDRGNTEAFF. As DNA, the CDR3 is TGTGCCAGTAGTGCCTGGGACAGGGGGAACACTGAAGCTTTCTTT.